This T cell receptor beta chain appears in the sequencing data of a study of T cell repertoires in cytomegalovirus infection (dated by TCRdb to the late 2010s). About the investigation overall: The peptide stimulations were aimed at well-studied HLA-B-restricted epitopes as well as recently identified HLA-C-restricted CMV epitopes, whose presentation resists viral immunomodulation. The HLA type of each donor mattered for the analysis, because public TCR beta signatures pointed to carriage of CMV infection along with the matching HLA type. Study-wide findings and limitations: The ex vivo response was dominated by HLA-C-restricted CMV-specific TCR beta clonotypes, which also provided the single most frequent clonotype in two of eight donors. Carriers of CMV infection plus the relevant HLA type were discriminated by the cumulative frequency of public TCR beta family members in the study cohort and in an independent approximately 360-donor cohort.

Trimming takes 5 bases from V and 3 bases from J, and the germline ends sit 20 bases apart. The CDR3 numbers 16 residues from cysteine through phenylalanine. Only the CDR3 region is kept as DNA, spanning 48 bases read in frame from base 1. The treatment or condition label corresponds to: in vitro stimulation with specific CMV peptide epitopes to enrich CMV-specific T cells. As regards this clonotype: Its antigen is not yet known. No much larger clone is present one base from it, and per-base qualities are unavailable.

Instrument on record: Illumina HiSeq 1500. TCRdb reprocessed the public reads (quality trimming at Q25 with fastp, clone calling with MiXCR) and kept in-frame beta chains. Entries that share a CDR3 protein sequence are merged under the most common genes and DNA. The sample includes under 500,000 distinct CDR3 sequences, with about 39% observed a single time. The ten largest clones capture around 44% of the sample. The rearranged segments are TRBV12-3 or TRBV12-4 and TRBJ2-7, with the D segment identity uncertain. Sequenced material: cultured PBMCs, taken from culture after CMV antigen stimulation. The sequence came from a human donor in good health (CMV status not recorded). Some clones in this sample may be carry-over from other donors' samples. For the CDR3, the sequence is CASSQLRVGKGYEQYF. The nucleotides are TGTGCCAGCAGTCAGCTTCGGGTGGGGAAGGGCTACGAGCAGTACTTC.